These T cell receptor beta chains were read from a single sample in a study of blood T cell repertoires in COVID-19. The assay was immunoSEQ multiplex PCR, and TCRdb's table has in-frame clones only and misses some. The repertoire includes 53,000 or so clones, 85% to 95% of them detected once, and about 3.1% sits in the top ten. Sequencing input: peripheral blood. The receptors were sampled from a human donor in a cohort sampled during active COVID-19. The CDR3 runs from the conserved cysteine through the conserved F or W. Part of the rows lack a size; the others show once, few, many or a class for expanded clones.

V: TRBV7-9
J: TRBJ1-2
size: -
length: 13
CDR3: CASSSRTVYGYTF

V: TRBV10-3
J: TRBJ2-2
size: -
length: 15
CDR3: CAISLTGPNTGELFF

V: TRBV9
J: TRBJ2-3
size: once
length: 14
CDR3: CASSAGQGTDTQYF

V: TRBV30
J: TRBJ2-1
size: -
length: 15
CDR3: CAWSLSLNYYNEQFF

V: TRBV11-2
J: TRBJ1-1
size: -
length: 15
CDR3: CASAGEGWADTEAFF

V: TRBV4-2
J: TRBJ2-7
size: once
length: 17
CDR3: CASSQWVLAGERYEQYF

V: TRBV19
J: TRBJ2-1
size: few
length: 13
CDR3: CASKEDRVDEQFF

V: TRBV11-1
J: TRBJ2-7
size: -
length: 16
CDR3: CASSLARSGRSYEQYF

V: TRBV28
J: TRBJ2-1
size: -
length: 19
CDR3: CASEGSGLGPTSYGNEQFF

V: TRBV7-2
J: TRBJ1-3
size: -
length: 14
CDR3: CASSPTGSGNTIYF

V: TRBV3-1/TRBV3-2
J: TRBJ1-2
size: -
length: 14
CDR3: CASSQTSTNYGYTF

V: TRBV29-1
J: TRBJ2-2
size: once
length: 15
CDR3: CSGFYSTGAAGELFF

V: TRBV7-2
J: TRBJ2-3
size: -
length: 15
CDR3: CASSLVGRLGDTQYF

V: TRBV5-4
J: TRBJ2-1
size: -
length: 15
CDR3: CASSFSPGGFNEQFF

V: TRBV5-6
J: TRBJ1-2
size: -
length: 11
CDR3: CASSLGQGGTF

V: TRBV10-3
J: TRBJ2-7
size: -
length: 14
CDR3: CAISPGQGVREQYF

V: TRBV18
J: TRBJ1-3
size: -
length: 17
CDR3: CASSPSSTGFSGNTIYF

V: TRBV2
J: TRBJ1-5
size: -
length: 14
CDR3: CASSGGGVGQPQHF

V: TRBV19
J: TRBJ1-5
size: -
length: 17
CDR3: CASKPRPTVDSNQPQHF

V: TRBV14
J: TRBJ1-4
size: -
length: 22
CDR3: CASSLGAWGRPKSGLTNEKLFF

V: TRBV27
J: TRBJ1-5
size: -
length: 16
CDR3: CASSLFSRVPNQPQHF

V: TRBV7-9
J: TRBJ1-2
size: -
length: 14
CDR3: CASSPSGGNYGYTF

V: TRBV5-5
J: TRBJ2-5
size: -
length: 13
CDR3: CASSLIFQETQYF

V: TRBV20-1
J: TRBJ2-7
size: -
length: 11
CDR3: CSGGGPYEQYF

V: TRBV9
J: TRBJ2-7
size: -
length: 12
CDR3: CASSVGGREQYF

V: TRBV28
J: TRBJ2-5
size: -
length: 14
CDR3: CASRPQTVQETQYF